This paragraph reports one T cell receptor (beta chain). These data come from a study of blood T cell repertoires in COVID-19. The method was immunoSEQ multiplex PCR; TCRdb's version includes in-frame clones alone and lacks a portion of them. This table has some 300,000 clones, roughly 86% appearing once. Trimming stripped 2 bases from V and 4 bases from J, with 24 bases between. The CDR3 has 18 amino acids. The germline V gene has CDR1 SGHNT and CDR2 YYREEE (reference sequence). The chain couples TRBV5-4 to TRBJ1-2; possibly TRBD1 for D (6 bases). The sequenced sample was PBMCs or T cells enriched from blood (not recorded which). The receptor comes from a woman in her forties or fifties who had been exposed to COVID-19. CDR3 protein: CASSLRVQGYTPIYGYTF. The CDR3 region has the DNA TGTGCCAGCAGCTTAAGGGTACAGGGCTACACCCCTATCTATGGCTACACCTTC.